The clone carrying this T cell receptor beta chain turned up a few times. Its antigen is undetermined. This specimen belongs to a study of T cells after yellow fever vaccination. Turning to the study itself: SMART-Seq v4 Ultra Low Input handled preparation of low-cell-number fractions.

Overall study findings and caveats: The booster saw the reappearance of most primary-vaccination clones (about 95% CD4, about 90% CD8).

One entry per CDR3 protein results from TCRdb running MiXCR on the 5' RACE reads. The sample holds 300,000 or so distinct CDR3 sequences, approximately 12% seen once. The CDR3 consists of 13 residues. V lost 4 bases and J lost 0, with 3 bases in between. CDR1 is KGHDR, CDR2 SFDVKD, per germline. The sample in question was CD4+ T cells sorted from PBMCs, obtained 45 days after the yellow fever booster vaccination. The chain uses TRBV24-1 and TRBJ2-1; D remains unclear. The source of this sequence is a man younger than 45 who received the YFV17D yellow fever vaccine. The CDR3 region is CATSESSYNEQFF. For the CDR3, the DNA is TGTGCCACCAGTGAGAGCTCCTACAATGAGCAGTTCTTC.